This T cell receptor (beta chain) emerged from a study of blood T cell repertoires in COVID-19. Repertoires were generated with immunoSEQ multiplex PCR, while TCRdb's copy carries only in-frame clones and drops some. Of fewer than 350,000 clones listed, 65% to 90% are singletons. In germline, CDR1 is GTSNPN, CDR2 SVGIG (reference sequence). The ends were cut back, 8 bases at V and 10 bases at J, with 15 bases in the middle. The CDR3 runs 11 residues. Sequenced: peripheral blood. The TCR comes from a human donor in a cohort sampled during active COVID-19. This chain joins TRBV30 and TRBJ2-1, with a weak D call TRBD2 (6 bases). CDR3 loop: CAGGKGVEQFF. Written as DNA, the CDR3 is TGTGCCGGCGGGAAAGGGGTGGAGCAGTTCTTC.